This TCR beta chain was identified during a study of blood T cell repertoires in COVID-19. Study context: Some COVID-19 samples were acute and others convalescent; all came from the United States, Italy and Spain. PBMCs, B-cell-depleted T cells, or T cells were the source of the cDNA or gDNA that made up the material.

This CDR3 is 13 amino acids long. The germline gives CDR1 LNHDA, CDR2 SQIVND (reference sequence). Trimming cost V 4 bases and J 8 bases, with 14 bases left between them. Authors' methods: Estimation of nucleated cell counts relied on the amplification of reference gene primers. Data came from immunoSEQ multiplex PCR; TCRdb stores just in-frame clones and leaves some out. D and trimming come from the DNA, and the V and J calls and clone size come from that table. Of 250,000 to 300,000 clones listed, roughly 89% are singletons. The chain couples TRBV19 to TRBJ1-2; D not certain. The TCR sequence derives from a woman in her twenties or thirties with active or convalescent COVID-19. Specimen: peripheral blood. The CDR3 nucleotides are TGTGCCAGTAGTAGGCCATCGAGTAGCGGCTACACCTTC. Translated: CASSRPSSSGYTF.